This T cell receptor beta chain emerged from a study of response to subunit inactivated influenza vaccine. This clonotype was found a few times. What it recognizes is unknown. TCRdb re-called the RT-PCR reads with MiXCR, one entry per CDR3 protein. The data contain more than 400,000 distinct CDR3 sequences, around 7.9% of them seen just once; the ten biggest clones take up about an eighth. Whole-study results and caveats: Each seasonal influenza vaccination recruits few new T cells, the authors suggested.

Germline-derived CDR1 and CDR2 are SGHRS and YFSETQ. The J segment lost 1 base and the V segment lost 4 bases, leaving 6 bases of the junction unmatched. The CDR3 is 16 residues long. The chain joins TRBV5-1 to TRBJ2-3, with TRBD1 matching 10 bases. Sample: PBMCs from blood, taken around 2 years after vaccination. The origin of this receptor is a man between 50 and 69 years old who received an inactivated influenza vaccine. The CDR3 spells CASSQTGGSGTDTQYF. The CDR3 bases are TGCGCCAGCAGCCAGACAGGGGGCTCTGGCACAGATACGCAGTATTTT.